A single T cell receptor (beta chain) is shown here with its context. This entry is derived from a study of CD8 T cells in ankylosing spondylitis. The CDR3 sequence is 14 residues long. V dropped 4 bases and J dropped 4 bases, with 13 bases sitting between them. The germline V gene has CDR1 MNHEY and CDR2 SVGAGI. Each CDR3 protein is one row after TCRdb ran MiXCR on the 5' RACE reads. The data contain almost 250,000 distinct CDR3 sequences, about 30% of them singletons. This receptor was identified in a male donor with ankylosing spondylitis or in good health (not recorded which). The chain links TRBV6-5 to TRBJ1-2; D may be TRBD1 (6 bases). What was sequenced was blood, either unsorted or a sorted T cell fraction (not recorded which). CDR3 nucleotides: TGTGCCAGCAGTTCCCGAGGGGGTAGCTATGGCTACACCTTC. Its protein product is CASSSRGGSYGYTF.